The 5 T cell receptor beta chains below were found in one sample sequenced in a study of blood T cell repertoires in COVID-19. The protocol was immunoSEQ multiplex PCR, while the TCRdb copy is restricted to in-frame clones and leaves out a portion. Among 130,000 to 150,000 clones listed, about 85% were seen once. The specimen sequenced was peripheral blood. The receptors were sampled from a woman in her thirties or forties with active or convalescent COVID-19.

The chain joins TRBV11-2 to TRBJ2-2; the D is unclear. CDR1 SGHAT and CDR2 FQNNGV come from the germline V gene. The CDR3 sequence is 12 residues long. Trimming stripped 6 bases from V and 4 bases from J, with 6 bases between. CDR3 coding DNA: TGTGCCAGCAGAGCACCCACCGGGGAGCTGTTTTTT. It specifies CASRAPTGELFF. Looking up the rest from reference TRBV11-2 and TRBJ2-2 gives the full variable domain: EAGVAQSPRYKIIEKRQSVAFWCNPISGHATLYWYQQILGQGPKLLIQFQNNGVVDDSQLPKDRFSAERLKGVDSTLKIQPAKLEDSAVYLCASRAPTGELFFGEGSRLTVL.

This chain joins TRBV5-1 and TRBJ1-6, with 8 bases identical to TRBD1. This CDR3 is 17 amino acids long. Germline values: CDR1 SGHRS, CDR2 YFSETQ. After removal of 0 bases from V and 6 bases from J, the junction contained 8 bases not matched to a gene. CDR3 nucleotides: TGCGCCAGCAGCTTGGCAGGGGGCGCATCCGTTAATTCACCCCTCCACTTT. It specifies CASSLAGGASVNSPLHF. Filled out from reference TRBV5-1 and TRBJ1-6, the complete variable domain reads KAGVTQTPRYLIKTRGQQVTLSCSPISGHRSVSWYQQTPGQGLQFLFEYFSETQRNKGNFPGRFSGRQFSNSRSEMNVSTLELGDSALYLCASSLAGGASVNSPLHFGNGTRLTVT.

CDR3 protein: CASSESHRSNEKLFF. CDR3 in DNA: TGTGCCAGCAGTGAGAGCCACAGGAGTAATGAAAAACTGTTTTTT. The chain is built from TRBV6-1 and TRBJ1-4; TRBD1 is a possible D gene (5 bases). This CDR3 comprises 15 residues. V lost 3 bases to trimming and J lost 4 bases, with 12 bases between them. Germline values: CDR1 MNHNS, CDR2 SASEGT.

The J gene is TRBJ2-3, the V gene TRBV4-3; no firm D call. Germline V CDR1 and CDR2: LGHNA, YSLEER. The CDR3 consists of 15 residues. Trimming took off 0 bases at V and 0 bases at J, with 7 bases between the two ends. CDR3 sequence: CASSQDRYSTDTQYF. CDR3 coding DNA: TGCGCCAGCAGCCAAGATCGGTATAGCACAGATACGCAGTATTTT.

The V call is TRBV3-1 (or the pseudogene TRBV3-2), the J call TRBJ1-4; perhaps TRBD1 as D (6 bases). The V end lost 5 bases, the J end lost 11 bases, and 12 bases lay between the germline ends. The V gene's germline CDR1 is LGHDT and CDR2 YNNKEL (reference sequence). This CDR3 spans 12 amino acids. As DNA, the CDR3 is TGTGCCAGCAGCGGCGGCCAGGGGAAACTGTTTTTT. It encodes CASSGGQGKLFF.